One and the same sample provided the 21 T cell receptor beta chains below, sequenced in a study of T-cell memory formation after mild COVID-19. One entry per CDR3 protein results from TCRdb running MiXCR on the 5' RACE reads. The data show 560,000 or so distinct CDR3 sequences, approximately 15% seen once. The sequencing sample was made of PBMCs or a T cell subset sorted from them (not recorded which). The receptors derive from an adult woman who had mild COVID-19 (a few samples of this study predate the infection). Cell type and time point are not known.

V is TRBV19 and J is TRBJ1-5; D call uncertain. This CDR3 is 13 amino acids long. In germline, CDR1 is LNHDA, CDR2 SQIVND (reference sequence). Trimming removed 5 bases at V and 6 bases at J, with 11 bases between. CDR3 in amino acids: CASSVGIGQPQHF. DNA for the CDR3: TGTGCCAGTAGTGTCGGGATAGGTCAGCCCCAGCATTTT.

Only a few counts were recorded for this clonotype. The chain joins TRBV4-1 to TRBJ2-3; D ambiguous. This CDR3 region has 14 residues. Trimming stripped 1 base from V and 3 bases from J, with 8 bases between. Germline V gene data show CDR1 as MGHRA and CDR2 as YSYEKL. The CDR3 bases are TGCGCCAGCAGCCAAGGGGATTGGACAGATACGCAGTATTTT. Protein: CASSQGDWTDTQYF.

The sample holds a few counts of this clonotype. The chain links TRBV9 to TRBJ1-1; maybe TRBD1 (5 bases). The CDR3 sequence is 15 residues long. V was cut by 4 bases and J by 0 bases, with 13 bases left in between. Germline V lookup: CDR1 SGDLS, CDR2 YYNGEE. The CDR3 nucleotides are TGTGCCAGCAGCACCGACGGACACATGAACACTGAAGCTTTCTTT. This encodes CASSTDGHMNTEAFF.

V is TRBV5-1 and J is TRBJ2-1, with D possibly being TRBD1 (6 bases). Trimming removed 0 bases at V and 2 bases at J, with 9 bases between. CDR3 length: 15 amino acids. The germline V gene encodes CDR1 SGHRS and CDR2 YFSETQ. The CDR3 reads CASSLDRVPYNEQFF. The CDR3 nucleotides read TGCGCCAGCAGCTTGGACAGGGTTCCCTACAATGAGCAGTTCTTC.

This clonotype has just a few counts. This rearrangement joins TRBV5-6 to TRBJ2-1; 11 nucleotides match TRBD2. Germline values: CDR1 SGHDT, CDR2 YYEEEE. The CDR3 loop spans 15 amino acids. The junction had 3 bases not matched to a gene; V was cut back by 0 bases and J by 7 bases. The CDR3 is CASSLVPSGRNEQFF. Here the CDR3 DNA reads TGTGCCAGCAGCTTGGTGCCTAGCGGGAGGAATGAGCAGTTCTTC.

The chain joins TRBV14 to TRBJ1-2; the D is unclear. The germline V gene has CDR1 SGHDN and CDR2 FVKESK. The V gene lost 4 bases and the J gene lost 3 bases, with 9 bases spanning the gap. This CDR3 region has 13 residues. This CDR3 reads CASSRYGYYGYTF. CDR3 nucleotides: TGTGCCAGCAGCCGGTACGGGTACTATGGCTACACCTTC.

The sample holds a few counts of this clonotype. This chain links TRBV5-1 with TRBJ2-3, with 9 bases that match TRBD1. CDR1 is SGHRS, CDR2 YFSETQ, per germline. Trimming removed 0 bases from V and 3 bases from J; junction bases left unmatched: 17. This CDR3 spans 20 amino acids. CDR3 sequence reads: CASSLEGSTGGRMGTDTQYF. The CDR3 DNA reads as TGCGCCAGCAGCTTGGAAGGCTCTACAGGGGGCCGCATGGGAACAGATACGCAGTATTTT.

This clonotype has a handful of counts. This sequence joins TRBV20-1 and TRBJ1-5; a possible D gene is TRBD1 (6 bases). There are 15 residues in the CDR3. Germline CDR1 is DFQATT and CDR2 is SNEGSKA (reference sequence). V gave up 6 bases and J gave up 7 bases, with 22 bases separating them. The DNA of the CDR3 is TGCAGTGCACGCTCCCGGGACAAAATCAGGCAGCCCCAGCATTTT. Translated, it gives CSARSRDKIRQPQHF.

This clonotype was seen more than once but under ten times. The chain carries TRBV6-1 and TRBJ1-2; D is unclear. CDR1 is MNHNS and CDR2 is SASEGT in the germline V gene. CDR3 length: 17 amino acids. Trimming cost V 2 bases and J 3 bases, with 19 bases left between them. The CDR3 here is CASSESSAPFLDYGYTF. As DNA, the CDR3 is TGTGCCAGCAGTGAATCCAGTGCTCCCTTTCTAGACTATGGCTACACCTTC.

This clonotype appeared once. This chain joins TRBV6-5 and TRBJ1-5, with D hard to call. CDR1 and CDR2 (germline): MNHEY, SVGAGI. V was pared by 0 bases and J by 6 bases, with 12 bases between. The CDR3 loop spans 15 amino acids. CDR3 loop: CASSYSARGFQPQHF. DNA for the CDR3: TGTGCCAGCAGTTACTCGGCGAGAGGCTTTCAGCCCCAGCATTTT.

J is TRBJ2-7 and V is TRBV15; the match to TRBD1 covers 11 bases. From germline, CDR1 is LNHNV and CDR2 YYDKDF (reference sequence). Trimming cost V 0 bases and J 5 bases; bases outside gene matches: 3. This CDR3 region has 15 residues. The CDR3 is CATSRDGTGGDEQYF. The CDR3 DNA reads as TGTGCCACCAGCAGAGACGGGACAGGGGGGGACGAGCAGTACTTC.

The chain has TRBV6-1 and TRBJ1-1; D possibly corresponds to TRBD1 (5 bases). The CDR3 covers 15 residues. Trimming removed 8 bases from V and 1 base from J, with 17 bases in between. Germline V CDR1 and CDR2: MNHNS, SASEGT. CDR3 amino acids: CASERHRSQNTEAFF. The CDR3 region has the DNA TGTGCCAGCGAACGCCACAGGAGCCAGAACACTGAAGCTTTCTTT.

This clonotype is a singleton in its sample. The rearrangement links TRBV12-3 or TRBV12-4 to TRBJ2-5; 10 bases are a match to TRBD1. The CDR3 spans 14 residues. V lost 5 bases and J lost 4; bases outside the gene matches: 4. The DNA of the CDR3 is TGTGCCAGCAGTGCCGGACAGGGGGGAGAGACCCAGTACTTC. Amino acids: CASSAGQGGETQYF.

V usage is TRBV19 and J usage is TRBJ2-1; 9 positions agree with TRBD1. Looked up from germline, CDR1 is LNHDA and CDR2 is SQIVND (reference sequence). CDR3 length: 16 amino acids. J lost 7 bases, V lost 4 bases, and 11 bases had no gene match. This CDR3 reads CASSKPATGGRNEQFF. In DNA form, the CDR3 reads TGTGCCAGTAGTAAACCAGCTACAGGGGGCAGGAATGAGCAGTTCTTC.

The V call is TRBV6-1, the J call TRBJ1-4, with D hard to call. V was cut by 7 bases and J by 1 base, with 10 bases left in between. This CDR3 spans 14 amino acids. Germline CDR1 reads MNHNS; CDR2 reads SASEGT. CDR3 coding DNA: TGTGCCAGCAAGCTCGGCGGAACTAATGAAAAACTGTTTTTT. Protein: CASKLGGTNEKLFF.

The sample holds a few counts of this clonotype. The chain has TRBV6-5 and TRBJ1-1; possible D gene TRBD1, 6 bases. Germline V lookup: CDR1 MNHEY, CDR2 SVGAGI. Trimming removed 6 bases at V and 1 base at J, with 9 bases between. CDR3 length: 13 amino acids. This CDR3 is CASRTQGNTEAFF. The CDR3 DNA sequence: TGTGCCAGCAGGACACAGGGGAACACTGAAGCTTTCTTT.

This sequence joins TRBV6-4 and TRBJ2-2; D remains unclear. CDR1 and CDR2 from the germline V gene are MRHNA and SNTAGT. The CDR3 runs 15 residues. Trimming left V 4 bases short and J 2 bases short, with 11 bases between. This chain's CDR3 is CASSASRSNTGELFF. For the CDR3, the DNA is TGTGCCAGCAGTGCCTCTAGGTCCAACACCGGGGAGCTGTTTTTT.

This clonotype was found a few times. The chain couples TRBV5-1 to TRBJ2-3, with 11 positions matching TRBD2. This CDR3 has 17 amino acids. From germline, CDR1 is SGHRS and CDR2 YFSETQ. V gave up 3 bases and J gave up 4 bases; unmatched junction bases: 10. CDR3 region: CASSSTSGSPQADTQYF. CDR3 DNA sequence: TGCGCCAGCAGCTCTACTAGCGGGAGTCCTCAAGCAGATACGCAGTATTTT. The variable domain in full, completed from reference TRBV5-1 and TRBJ2-3, reads KAGVTQTPRYLIKTRGQQVTLSCSPISGHRSVSWYQQTPGQGLQFLFEYFSETQRNKGNFPGRFSGRQFSNSRSEMNVSTLELGDSALYLCASSSTSGSPQADTQYFGPGTRLTVL.

The chain joins TRBV7-9 to TRBJ2-1, with TRBD1 identical over 7 bases. The CDR3 loop spans 14 amino acids. Trimming at V came to 6 bases and at J to 6 bases, leaving 8 bases not matched to a gene. CDR1 is SEHNR and CDR2 is FQNEAQ in the germline V gene (reference sequence). CDR3 amino acids: CASSSDRAVNEQFF. Written as DNA, the CDR3 is TGTGCCAGCAGTTCCGACAGGGCAGTCAATGAGCAGTTCTTC.

This clonotype was detected many times. This sequence joins TRBV7-2 and TRBJ2-7, with D maybe TRBD2 (5 bases). V was shortened by 3 bases and J by 2 bases, with 14 bases between the two germline ends. Germline CDR1 is SGHTA and CDR2 is FQGNSA. This CDR3 spans 15 amino acids. CDR3: CASSFRAVGPYEQYF. CDR3 nucleotides: TGTGCCAGCAGCTTCCGAGCGGTAGGACCCTACGAGCAGTACTTC.

The chain couples TRBV7-8 to TRBJ2-3; 8 bases line up with TRBD2. CDR3 length: 16 amino acids. Germline CDR1 is SGHVS and CDR2 is FQNEAQ. The J segment lost 4 bases and the V segment lost 1 base, leaving 7 bases of the junction unmatched. In nucleotides, the CDR3 is TGTGCCAGCAGCTTAGAGGGACTAGGGCGTCCAGATACGCAGTATTTT. Translating gives CASSLEGLGRPDTQYF.